This T cell receptor beta chain derives from a study of shared clonotypes between healthy human individuals (dated by TCRdb to the early 2020s). For the study in its entirety: A few men and a couple of women, aged 18 to 49 years, made up the cohort. For each donor, CD4 naive and CD4 memory were each run on three plates, CD8 naive on two plates, and CD8 memory on one plate. To estimate repertoire size and how much clonotypes are shared between individuals, the study performed deep sequencing of blood TCR repertoires from about five healthy adults. Libraries were prepared and TCR repertoires were sequenced by different laboratories using diverse techniques, in order to increase sequencing depth and limit assay-specific biases. Each donor's leukapheresis produced roughly between roughly 0.94 and 9.5 billion PBMCs.

CD8 naive samples consisted of CD45RO-negative cells that were positively selected for CCR7, yielding a CD45RA+CCR7+ population without TemRA cells. Donors were healthy HIV-negative adults with no recently reported acute infections or vaccinations. Every donor was a Caucasian adult residing in Nashville, Tennessee, USA. Blood was collected by leukapheresis, and PBMCs were isolated by Ficoll-Histopaque density gradient centrifugation and then cryopreserved in liquid nitrogen vapor phase. Purity and quantity of every magnetically sorted T cell population were checked by analytical flow cytometry. From each sorted fraction, genomic DNA was isolated and quantified by UV absorbance on a Nanodrop 2000c. Points the paper makes about the study in general: Even with the large sequencing depth, rarefaction of the sorted-subset datasets indicated that sequencing was incomplete. Compared with non-shared clonotypes, clonotypes shared by all four sorted-subset donors had higher generation probabilities. Sampling was restricted to blood, and TCR repertoires in tissue are likely to differ from TCR repertoires in blood. Based on pairwise subsampling, the degree of clonotype sharing among donors was expected to be affected by sequencing depth. Estimated clonotype richness was generally larger for naive than for memory subsets. The genetic and exposure-history diversity represented was limited by the small number of donors. About 4.5% of naive CD4, around 3.6% of naive CD8, 2% to 2.5% of memory CD4, and about 0.4% of memory CD8 clonotypes were shared across a few donors.

TCR CDR3 regions were amplified from genomic DNA by multiplex PCR using the deep immunoSEQ assay. Extracted genomic DNA from each cell subset was distributed evenly across all wells of several immunoSEQ 96-well plates, and each plate was treated as a replicate. For sorted subsets, 200 to 250 ng of genomic DNA, equivalent to around 29,000 T cell genomes, went into each replicate PCR. The purified libraries were quantified using a Qubit 3.0 fluorometer, sized with a Bioanalyzer 2100, and then quantified again using the KAPA Library Quantification kit. A separate single-read 150-cycle Illumina NextSeq 550 flow cell was used to sequence each immunoSEQ 96-well plate. In the original analysis: Because the immunoSEQ output held only junctional sequences and lacked quality scores, the filtering could not match the filtering applied to full-length reads. To assign V/J genes and CDR3, sequences were annotated using PyIR, a Python wrapper for IgBLAST v1.9, with IMGT germline references. Reads with weak V/J assignments (E-value above 1e-6), missing CDR3, stop codons, out-of-frame junctions, or ambiguous translated residues were removed. V3J clonotypes were defined by identical inferred V gene, J gene, and CDR3 amino acid sequence. The percentage overlap between two repertoires was calculated by dividing the number of shared unique clonotypes by the size of the smaller repertoire. Three approaches were used to assess repertoire richness: RTK rarefaction, the Chao1 estimator, and Recon v2.1 estimates of unobserved clonotypes. For all TCRbeta clonotypes obtained by the gDNA method from a few donors, generation probabilities were computed with OLGA. TCRdb obtained this table from immuneACCESS and retained in-frame rearrangements with V and J assigned. These tables miss some clones; where compared with another copy, unresolved V genes account for less than half of the shortfall, and the remainder is unexplained. Clonal size and the V and J genes are those of that table, whereas D and trimming came from the DNA. The sample records about 2.1 million clones, about 92% of which are singletons. The ten largest clones take up 1.5% to 2% of the sample.

About this clone itself: There is no known antigen for this receptor. No base qualities exist here, and no much larger clone lies one base off it.

The TCR sequence derives from a man aged 18 to 30 in good health. Some clones in this sample may be carry-over from other donors' samples. Sequencing was done on a sample of naive CD8+ T cells from PBMCs. The sample's cell subset or site label, in plain terms: CD45RA+CCR7+.

The CDR3 region reads CASSTRGRVAGTDTQYF. The nucleotide sequence is given as TGTGCCAGTAGTACTCGCGGGAGAGTCGCCGGCACAGATACGCAGTATTTT. The chain is made from TRBV19 and TRBJ2-3; 7 nucleotides in the junction match TRBD2. The germline V gene (reference sequence) sets CDR1 to LNHDA and CDR2 to SQIVND. There are 17 amino acids in the CDR3, from cysteine to phenylalanine inclusive. Only CDR3 DNA remains: 51 bases, in frame from the first base. Trimming leaves V shorter by 4 bases and J shorter by 1 base, with the junction holding 11 bases beyond the gene matches.